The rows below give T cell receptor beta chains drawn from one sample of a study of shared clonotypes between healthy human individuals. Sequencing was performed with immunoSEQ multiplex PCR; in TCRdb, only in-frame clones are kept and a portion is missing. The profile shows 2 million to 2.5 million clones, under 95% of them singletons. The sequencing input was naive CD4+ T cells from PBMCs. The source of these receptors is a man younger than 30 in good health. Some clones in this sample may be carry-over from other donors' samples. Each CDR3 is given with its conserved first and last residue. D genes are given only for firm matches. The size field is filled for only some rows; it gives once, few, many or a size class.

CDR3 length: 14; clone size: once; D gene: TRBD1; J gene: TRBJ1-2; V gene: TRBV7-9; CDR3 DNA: TGTGCCAGCCTTGGGACAGCCAGAAACTATGGCTACACCTTC; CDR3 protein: CASLGTARNYGYTF
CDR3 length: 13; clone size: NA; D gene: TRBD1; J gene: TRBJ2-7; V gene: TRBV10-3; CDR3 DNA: TGTGCCATCAGTGTGGACAGGGAGAACGAGCAGTACTTC; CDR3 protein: CAISVDRENEQYF
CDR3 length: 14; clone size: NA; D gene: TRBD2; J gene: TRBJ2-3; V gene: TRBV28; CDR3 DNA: TGTGCCAGCAATACAGCGGGAGTGACAGATACGCAGTATTTT; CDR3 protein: CASNTAGVTDTQYF
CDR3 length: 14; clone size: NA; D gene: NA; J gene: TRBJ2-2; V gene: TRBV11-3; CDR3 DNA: TGTGCCAGCAGCTTAGCGGGAGACACCGGGGAGCTGTTTTTT; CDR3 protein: CASSLAGDTGELFF
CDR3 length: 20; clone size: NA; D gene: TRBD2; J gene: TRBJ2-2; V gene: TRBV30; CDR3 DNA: TGTGCCTGGAGGTGGGGGGAGGGCCCTAGCGGGAGAAGGTCACCCGGGGAGCTGTTTTTT; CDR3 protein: CAWRWGEGPSGRRSPGELFF
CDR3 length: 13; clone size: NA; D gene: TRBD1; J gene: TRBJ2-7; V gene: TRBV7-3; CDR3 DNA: TGTGCCAGCAGCTCGGGACAGGGCACCGAGCAGTACTTC; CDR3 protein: CASSSGQGTEQYF
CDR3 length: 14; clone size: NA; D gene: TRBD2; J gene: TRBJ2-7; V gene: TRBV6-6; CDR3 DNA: TGTGCCAGCAGTTACGAGGGACTAGCTTCTAGTCAGTACTTC; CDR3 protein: CASSYEGLASSQYF
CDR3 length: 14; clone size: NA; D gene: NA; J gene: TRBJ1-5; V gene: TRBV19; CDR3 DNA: TGTGCCAGTGGGGTACAGGGCTTCAATCAGCCCCAGCATTTT; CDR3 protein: CASGVQGFNQPQHF
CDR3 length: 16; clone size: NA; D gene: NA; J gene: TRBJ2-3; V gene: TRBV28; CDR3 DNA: TGTGCCAGCAGTTCGGACAAAAATCGGAGGGCAGATACGCAGTATTTT; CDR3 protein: CASSSDKNRRADTQYF
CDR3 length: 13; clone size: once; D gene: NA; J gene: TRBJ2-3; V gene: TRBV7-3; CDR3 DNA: TGTGCCAGCAGCTTACCCGGTCAGGATACGCAGTATTTT; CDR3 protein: CASSLPGQDTQYF
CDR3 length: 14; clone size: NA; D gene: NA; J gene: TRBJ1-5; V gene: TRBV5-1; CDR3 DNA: TGCGCCAGCAGCTTGGGCCAGGCTAATCAGCCCCAGCATTTT; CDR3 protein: CASSLGQANQPQHF
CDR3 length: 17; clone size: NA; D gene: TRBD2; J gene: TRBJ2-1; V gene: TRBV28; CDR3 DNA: TGTGCCAGCAGTTTACTGTTAGCGGGAGGGGGATTAGGTGAGCAGTTCTTC; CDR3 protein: CASSLLLAGGGLGEQFF
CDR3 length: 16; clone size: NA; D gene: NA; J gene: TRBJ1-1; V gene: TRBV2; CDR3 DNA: TGTGCCAGCAGTGAAACGCGGGCGGACATGAACACTGAAGCTTTCTTT; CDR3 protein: CASSETRADMNTEAFF
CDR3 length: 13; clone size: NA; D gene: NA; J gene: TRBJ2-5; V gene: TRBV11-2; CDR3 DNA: TGTGCCAGCAGCCCCGGACCTAAAGAGACCCAGTACTTC; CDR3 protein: CASSPGPKETQYF
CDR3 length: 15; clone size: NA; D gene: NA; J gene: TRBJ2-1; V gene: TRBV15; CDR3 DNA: TGTGCCACCAGCACCCTACCCCCTAGCGAAGGAGAGCAGTTCTTC; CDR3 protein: CATSTLPPSEGEQFF
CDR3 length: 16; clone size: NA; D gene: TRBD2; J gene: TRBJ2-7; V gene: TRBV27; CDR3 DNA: TGTGCCAGCAGTCCCTGGCTAGCGGGAATCTCCTACGAGCAGTACTTC; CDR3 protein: CASSPWLAGISYEQYF
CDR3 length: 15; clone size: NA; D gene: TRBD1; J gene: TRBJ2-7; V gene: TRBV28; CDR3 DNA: TGTGCCAGCAGAAACGCCGGGACAGCCTTCAACGAGCAGTACTTC; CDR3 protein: CASRNAGTAFNEQYF
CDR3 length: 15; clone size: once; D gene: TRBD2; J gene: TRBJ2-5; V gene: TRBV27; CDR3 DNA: TGTGCCAGCAGGGGGTTAGCGGGAGTTTGGGAGACCCAGTACTTC; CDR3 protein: CASRGLAGVWETQYF
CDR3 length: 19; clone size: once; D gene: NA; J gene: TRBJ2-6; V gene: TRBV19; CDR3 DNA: TGTGCCAGTAGTATAAATACGGGAGCCATGTCTATTGGGGCCAACGTCCTGACTTTC; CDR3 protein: CASSINTGAMSIGANVLTF
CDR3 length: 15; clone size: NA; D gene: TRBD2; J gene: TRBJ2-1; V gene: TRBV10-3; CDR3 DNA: TGTGCCATCAATAAGGGACTAGCGGAGGCGAATGAGCAGTTCTTC; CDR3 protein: CAINKGLAEANEQFF
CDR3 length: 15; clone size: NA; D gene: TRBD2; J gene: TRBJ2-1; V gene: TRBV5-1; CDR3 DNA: TGCGCCAGCAGCCCGGTGACTAGCGGGAGCGGTGAGCAGTTCTTC; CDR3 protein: CASSPVTSGSGEQFF
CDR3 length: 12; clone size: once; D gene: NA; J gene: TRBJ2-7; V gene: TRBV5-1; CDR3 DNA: TGCGCCAGCGGAGGGGAAACCTACGAGCAGTACTTC; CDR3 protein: CASGGETYEQYF
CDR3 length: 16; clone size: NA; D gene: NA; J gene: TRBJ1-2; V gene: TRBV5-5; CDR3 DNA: TGTGCCAGCAGCCCGCCGAAGGGAATGGGGTACTATGGCTACACCTTC; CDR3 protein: CASSPPKGMGYYGYTF
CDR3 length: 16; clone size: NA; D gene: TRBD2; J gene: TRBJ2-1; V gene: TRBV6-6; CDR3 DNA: TGTGCCAGCAGTTACCTACTAGCGGGATCCTACAATGAGCAGTTCTTC; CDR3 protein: CASSYLLAGSYNEQFF
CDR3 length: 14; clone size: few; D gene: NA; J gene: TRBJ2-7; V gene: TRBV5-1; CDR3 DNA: TGCGCCAGCAGCTTGGTGGCGGGAAGGTACGAGCAGTACTTC; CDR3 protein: CASSLVAGRYEQYF
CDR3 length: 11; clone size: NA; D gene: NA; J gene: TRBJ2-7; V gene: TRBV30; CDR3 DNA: TGTGCCTGGAGGGATTTTGGCGAGCAGTACTTC; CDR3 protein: CAWRDFGEQYF
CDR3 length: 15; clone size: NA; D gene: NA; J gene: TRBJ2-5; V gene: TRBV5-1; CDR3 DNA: TGCGCCAGCAGCGGTAGCGGTGCCCCAGGAGAGACCCAGTACTTC; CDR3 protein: CASSGSGAPGETQYF
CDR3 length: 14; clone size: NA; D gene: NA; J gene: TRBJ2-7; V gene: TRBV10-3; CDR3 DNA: TGTGCCATCAGTGCCGGGGCCCCGTCGTACGAGCAGTACTTC; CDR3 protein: CAISAGAPSYEQYF
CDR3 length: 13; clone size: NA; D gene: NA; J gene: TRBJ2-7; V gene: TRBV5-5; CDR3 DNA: TGTGCCAGCACCCCCCTAGCTATAACCGAGCAGTACTTC; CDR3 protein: CASTPLAITEQYF
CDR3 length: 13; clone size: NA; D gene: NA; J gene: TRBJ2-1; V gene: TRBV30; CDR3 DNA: TGTGCCTGGAGCCCACGGGCCCTGGGGCGGCAGTTCTTC; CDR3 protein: CAWSPRALGRQFF
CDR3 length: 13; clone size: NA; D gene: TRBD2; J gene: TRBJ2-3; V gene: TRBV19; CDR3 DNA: TGTGCCAGTAGTATTGGCGGGGGTAATACGCAGTATTTT; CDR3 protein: CASSIGGGNTQYF
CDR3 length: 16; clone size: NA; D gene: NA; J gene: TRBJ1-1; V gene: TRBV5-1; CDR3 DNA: TGCGCCAGCAGCTTGGGACAGCCCGGGGGGCACACTGAAGCTTTCTTT; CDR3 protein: CASSLGQPGGHTEAFF
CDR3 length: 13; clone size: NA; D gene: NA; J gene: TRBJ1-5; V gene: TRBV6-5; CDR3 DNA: TGTGCCAGCAGTATGACCAGGGATCAGCCCCAGCATTTT; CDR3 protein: CASSMTRDQPQHF
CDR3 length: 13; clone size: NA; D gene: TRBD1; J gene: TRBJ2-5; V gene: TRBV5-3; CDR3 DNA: TGTGCCAGAAGCAGGGACAGGATTGGGACCCAGTACTTC; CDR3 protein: CARSRDRIGTQYF
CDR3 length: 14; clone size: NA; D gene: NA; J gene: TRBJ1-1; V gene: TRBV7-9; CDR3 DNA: TGTGCCAGCAGCTCCCCGGGCGGAAACACTGAAGCTTTCTTT; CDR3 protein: CASSSPGGNTEAFF
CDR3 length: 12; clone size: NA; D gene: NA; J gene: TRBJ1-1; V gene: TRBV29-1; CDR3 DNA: TGCAGCGTTCTGAACAGAAACACTGAAGCTTTCTTT; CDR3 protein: CSVLNRNTEAFF
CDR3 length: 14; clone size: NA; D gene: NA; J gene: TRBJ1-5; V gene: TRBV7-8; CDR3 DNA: TGTGCCAGCAGCTTAACTACCAGCAATCAGCCCCAGCATTTT; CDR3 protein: CASSLTTSNQPQHF